Below are 24 T cell receptor beta chains sequenced from a single sample in a study of vaccination and CD4 T cells after COVID-19. A single record per CDR3 protein comes from TCRdb applying MiXCR to the PCR reads. The sample yields 20,000 to 25,000 distinct CDR3 sequences, approximately 57% seen once. The material was CD4+ T cells from blood, obtained before SARS-CoV-2 vaccination. The source is a human donor who had recovered from COVID-19.

The gene calls are TRBV18 and TRBJ2-3; 9 bases fit TRBD2. V dropped 0 bases and J dropped 2; count of bases not matched to a gene: 6. CDR3 length equals 17 residues. Germline V gives CDR1 KGHSH, CDR2 LQKENI. CDR3 residues: CASSPPGAGGPTDTQYF. CDR3 DNA sequence: TGTGCCAGCTCACCACCGGGAGCGGGAGGCCCCACAGATACGCAGTATTTT. Full variable domain (outside the CDR3, taken from reference TRBV18 and TRBJ2-3): NAGVMQNPRHLVRRRGQEARLRCSPMKGHSHVYWYRQLPEEGLKFMVYLQKENIIDESGMPKERFSAEFPKEGPSILRIQQVVRGDSAAYFCASSPPGAGGPTDTQYFGPGTRLTVL.

The gene calls are TRBV30 and TRBJ1-1; perhaps TRBD1 as D (5 bases). Trimming left V 5 bases short and J 7 bases short, with 11 bases between. The CDR3 length is 11 residues. Germline V gene lookup returns CDR1 GTSNPN and CDR2 SVGIG (reference sequence). The CDR3 DNA follows: TGTGCCTGGCATACAGGAATTGAAGCTTTCTTT. Its protein is CAWHTGIEAFF. The full variable domain, its missing parts supplied by reference TRBV30 and TRBJ1-1, is SQTIHQWPATLVQPVGSPLSLECTVEGTSNPNLYWYRQAAGRGLQLLFYSVGIGQISSEVPQNLSASRPQDRQFILSSKKLLLSDSGFYLCAWHTGIEAFFGQGTRLTVV.

The chain is built from TRBV12-3 or TRBV12-4 and TRBJ2-5; TRBD2 might be the D (5 bases). This CDR3 contains 13 residues. V was cut by 7 bases and J by 1 base, with 10 bases left in between. The CDR3, as DNA: TGTGCCAGCATGCCGGGAACCCAAGAGACCCAGTACTTC. It yields the protein CASMPGTQETQYF.

This clonotype was recorded a few times. The chain joins TRBV20-1 to TRBJ2-2; TRBD2 matches at 14 bases. J lost 6 bases, V lost 5 bases, and 2 bases had no gene match. The CDR3 consists of 14 residues. CDR1 is DFQATT, CDR2 SNEGSKA, per germline (reference sequence). The CDR3 bases are TGCAGTGCTCGGACTAGCGGGAGGTCCGGGGAGCTGTTTTTT. Encoded protein: CSARTSGRSGELFF.

The chain joins TRBV7-9 to TRBJ1-2; tentative D call: TRBD1 (6 bases). The V and J ends lost 6 bases and 4 bases respectively, with 12 bases between them. The CDR3 is 13 residues long. Germline values: CDR1 SEHNR, CDR2 FQNEAQ (reference sequence). The CDR3 loop reads CASSTDRSYGYTF. CDR3 DNA: TGTGCCAGCAGTACGGACAGAAGCTATGGCTACACCTTC.

J is TRBJ1-2 and V is TRBV18; unclear D gene. The V gene's germline CDR1 is KGHSH and CDR2 LQKENI. V was shortened by 3 bases and J by 2 bases, with 4 bases between the two germline ends. The length of the CDR3 is 12 residues. CDR3 sequence: CASSPDNYGYTF. DNA of the CDR3: TGTGCCAGCTCACCCGACAACTATGGCTACACCTTC.

This chain uses TRBV24-1 with TRBJ2-7; 8 bases map to TRBD2. The V segment lost 8 bases and the J segment 2 bases; nucleotides outside the gene matches: 10. The germline CDR1 and CDR2 sequences are KGHDR and SFDVKD. The CDR3 covers 15 residues. Here the CDR3 reads CATKNGLALPYEQYF. CDR3 coding DNA: TGTGCCACCAAAAATGGACTAGCTCTTCCCTACGAGCAGTACTTC.

This sequence joins TRBV30 and TRBJ2-5, with D uncertain. The germline CDR1 and CDR2 sequences are GTSNPN and SVGIG (reference sequence). V was pared by 1 base and J by 5 bases, with 14 bases between. The CDR3 sequence is 14 residues long. The CDR3 is CAWSEIASRETQYF. The DNA for the CDR3 is TGTGCCTGGAGTGAAATAGCCTCCCGTGAGACCCAGTACTTC.

The chain links TRBV20-1 to TRBJ2-1, with 9 bases matching TRBD2. This CDR3 has 16 residues. Germline V lookup: CDR1 DFQATT, CDR2 SNEGSKA (reference sequence). Trimming at V came to 3 bases and at J to 0 bases, leaving 6 bases not matched to a gene. The CDR3 loop reads CSARSGSGSSYNEQFF. Here the CDR3 DNA reads TGCAGTGCTAGGTCAGGTAGCGGGAGCTCCTACAATGAGCAGTTCTTC.

CDR3 in amino acids: CASSSHSRFYDSNQPQHF. The CDR3, as DNA: TGTGCCAGCAGCTCCCACTCGCGATTTTATGATAGCAATCAGCCCCAGCATTTT. The chain combines TRBV5-6 with TRBJ1-5; no firm D call. The CDR3 is made up of 18 amino acids. Trimming removed 3 bases from V and 0 bases from J, with 19 bases in between. Germline V gives CDR1 SGHDT, CDR2 YYEEEE.

The V and J genes are TRBV4-1 and TRBJ2-5; 12 bases are a match to TRBD2. The germline V gene encodes CDR1 MGHRA and CDR2 YSYEKL. This CDR3 comprises 17 residues. The ends lost 4 bases at V and 2 bases at J; junction bases unmatched: 8. CDR3 in amino acids: CASSPTSGRSKQETQYF. The CDR3 coding sequence is TGCGCCAGCAGCCCTACTAGCGGGAGGTCCAAGCAAGAGACCCAGTACTTC.

The chain carries TRBV12-3 or TRBV12-4 and TRBJ2-5, with 7 bases matching TRBD2. The length of the CDR3 is 13 residues. V shed 10 bases, J shed 2 bases, and the junction held 7 bases outside the gene matches. CDR3 sequence: CATTSRTQETQYF. CDR3 sequence (DNA): TGTGCCACGACTAGCCGAACGCAAGAGACCCAGTACTTC.

This clonotype was observed a few times. V and J are TRBV14 and TRBJ1-1, with D tentatively TRBD1 (5 bases). V lost 0 bases and J 6 bases, leaving 14 bases between the germline ends. The CDR3 has 15 residues. Germline values: CDR1 SGHDN, CDR2 FVKESK. The CDR3 loop is CASSQDGRGDAEAFF. Here the CDR3 DNA reads TGTGCCAGCAGCCAAGATGGTCGGGGGGACGCTGAAGCTTTCTTT.

V usage is TRBV20-1 and J usage is TRBJ1-1; D possibly corresponds to TRBD1 (5 bases). The CDR3 spans 13 residues. Germline V CDR1 and CDR2: DFQATT, SNEGSKA (reference sequence). Between the trimmed V and J ends, which lost 5 bases and 1 base, there was a span of 11 bases. Here the CDR3 DNA reads TGCAGTGCTGGACCGGGGACGAACACTGAAGCTTTCTTT. It specifies CSAGPGTNTEAFF.

This clonotype was counted between two and nine times. The CDR3 here is CASSPRGAASNEQFF. The CDR3 DNA reads TGTGCCAGCAGTCCCCGCGGAGCCGCGTCCAATGAGCAGTTCTTC. The J gene is TRBJ2-1, the V gene TRBV6-1; D call uncertain. The CDR3 has 15 residues. The V and J ends lost 5 bases and 6 bases respectively, with 17 bases between them. Per germline, CDR1 MNHNS and CDR2 SASEGT.

A word on this clonotype: Sequence at one end of the junction differs from germline and may be a read error. This sequence joins TRBV28 and TRBJ1-4; TRBD1 matches at 9 bases. Germline V gene sequence: CDR1 MDHEN, CDR2 SYDVKM. The CDR3 contains 15 residues. CDR3 residues: CVSSLDPGQGEKLFF. The CDR3 bases are TGTGTCAGCAGTCTAGATCCGGGACAGGGAGAAAAACTGTTTTTT.

Only a few counts were recorded for this clonotype. The CDR3 DNA sequence: TGTGCCAGCAGTTTGCATGGGGCCAACGTCCTGACTTTC. This gives the protein CASSLHGANVLTF. The chain employs TRBV27 and TRBJ2-6; unclear D gene. The V end was cut by 3 bases, the J end by 3 bases, with 3 bases between. Germline V gene sequence: CDR1 MNHEY, CDR2 SMNVEV (reference sequence). The CDR3 is 13 amino acids.

The chain has TRBV7-3 and TRBJ2-1, with a tentative D call TRBD2 (6 bases). The germline CDR1 and CDR2 sequences are SGHTA and FQGTGA. CDR3 size: 15 residues. Trimming removed 2 bases from V and 0 bases from J, with 8 bases in between. The CDR3 coding sequence is TGTGCCAGCAGCTTATTGCGGGACTCCTACAATGAGCAGTTCTTC. It specifies CASSLLRDSYNEQFF.

A few counts support this clonotype. V usage is TRBV7-6 and J usage is TRBJ1-6, with 9 positions matching TRBD1. The length of the CDR3 is 18 residues. Germline CDR1 and CDR2: SGHVS and FNYEAQ. Trimming at V came to 3 bases and at J to 10 bases, leaving 16 bases not matched to a gene. The DNA for the CDR3 is TGTGCCAGCAGCTTCCACCCCTTGATAACAGGGGGCAACTCACCCCTCCACTTT. This codes for CASSFHPLITGGNSPLHF.

This chain links TRBV20-1 with TRBJ2-7; 12 nucleotides match TRBD2. Germline V gene sequence: CDR1 DFQATT, CDR2 SNEGSKA (reference sequence). The J segment lost 7 bases and the V segment lost 0 bases, leaving 7 bases of the junction unmatched. This CDR3 is built from 15 residues. In DNA, the CDR3 is TGCAGTGCTAGAGATTCTAGCGGGAGGGCCAGGGAGCAGTACTTC. Its translation: CSARDSSGRAREQYF.

V and J are TRBV20-1 and TRBJ2-7; 11 nucleotides match TRBD2. The CDR3 is made up of 14 amino acids. Germline assignment: CDR1 DFQATT and CDR2 SNEGSKA (reference sequence). V trimming: 2 bases; J trimming: 4 bases; junction bases outside the gene matches: 4. The CDR3 bases are TGCAGTGCTAGACTAGCGGGAGGTCTATACGAGCAGTACTTC. Translation gives CSARLAGGLYEQYF.

The J gene is TRBJ1-2, the V gene TRBV10-1, with no clear D. V dropped 6 bases and J dropped 4 bases, with 9 bases sitting between them. Germline CDR1 WNHNN, CDR2 SYGVQD (reference sequence). The CDR3 has 12 residues. CDR3 bases: TGCGCCAGCAGCTCGGACGCCTATGGCTACACCTTC. This sequence encodes CASSSDAYGYTF.

This chain connects TRBV7-3 to TRBJ2-3, with 7 bases identical to TRBD1. Losses at the gene ends were 6 bases for V and 0 bases for J; bases not matched to a gene: 3. Looked up from germline, CDR1 is SGHTA and CDR2 is FQGTGA. The CDR3 has 14 amino acids. The CDR3 here is CASSSTGSTDTQYF. CDR3 nucleotides: TGTGCCAGCAGTTCGACAGGGAGCACAGATACGCAGTATTTT.

This chain connects TRBV10-3 to TRBJ2-1; a weak D match, TRBD1 (5 bases). The germline gives CDR1 ENHRY, CDR2 SYGVKD. The CDR3 is 13 residues long. Trimming cost V 6 bases and J 7 bases, with 13 bases left between them. The chain's CDR3 is CAISVIQENEQFF. The CDR3 nucleotides read TGTGCCATCAGCGTTATACAGGAAAATGAGCAGTTCTTC.